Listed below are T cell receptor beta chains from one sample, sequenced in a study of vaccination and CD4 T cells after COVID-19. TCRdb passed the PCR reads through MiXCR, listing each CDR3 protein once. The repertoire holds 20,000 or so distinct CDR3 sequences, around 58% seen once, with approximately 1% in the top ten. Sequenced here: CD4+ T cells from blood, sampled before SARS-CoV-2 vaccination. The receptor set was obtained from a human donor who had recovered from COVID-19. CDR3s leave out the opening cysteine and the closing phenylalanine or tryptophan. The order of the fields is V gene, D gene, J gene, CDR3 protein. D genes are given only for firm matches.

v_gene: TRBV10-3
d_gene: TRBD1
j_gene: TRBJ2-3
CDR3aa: AIKYRGEADTQY

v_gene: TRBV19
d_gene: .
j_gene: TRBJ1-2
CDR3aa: ASTPSGQHYGYT

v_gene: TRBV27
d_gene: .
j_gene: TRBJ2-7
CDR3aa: ASSFRQSYEQY

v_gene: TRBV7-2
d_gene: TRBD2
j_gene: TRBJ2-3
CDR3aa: ASSPQRGWGTQY

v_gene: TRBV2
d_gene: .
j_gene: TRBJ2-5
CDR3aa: ASSRITETQY

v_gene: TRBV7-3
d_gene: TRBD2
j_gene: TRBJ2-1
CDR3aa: ASSTSGRVSNEQF

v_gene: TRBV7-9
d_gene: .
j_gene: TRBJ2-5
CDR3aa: ASSFSTAETQY

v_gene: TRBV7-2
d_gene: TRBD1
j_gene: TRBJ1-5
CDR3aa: ASSAGDRGVGQPQH

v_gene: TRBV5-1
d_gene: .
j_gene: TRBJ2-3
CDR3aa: ASSGQGTDTQY

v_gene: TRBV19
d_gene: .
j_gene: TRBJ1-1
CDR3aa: ASSYQGRRYTEAF

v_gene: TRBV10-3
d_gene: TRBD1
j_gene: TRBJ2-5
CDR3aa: AIREGQGLQETQY

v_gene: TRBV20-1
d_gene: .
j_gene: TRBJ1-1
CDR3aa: SASLALIGNTEAF

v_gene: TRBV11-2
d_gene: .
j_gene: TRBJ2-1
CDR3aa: ASNSETRSQSEQF

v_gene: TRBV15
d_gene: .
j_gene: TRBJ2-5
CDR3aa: ATSKGGLQETQY

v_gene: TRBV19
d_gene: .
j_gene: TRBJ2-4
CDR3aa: ASSISGGSKNIQY

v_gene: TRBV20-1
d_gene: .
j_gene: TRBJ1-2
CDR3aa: SATRDFYGYT

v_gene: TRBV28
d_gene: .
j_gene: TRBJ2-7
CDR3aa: ASNAAQRYEQY

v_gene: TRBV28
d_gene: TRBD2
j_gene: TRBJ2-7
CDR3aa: ASSLTASGRDEQY

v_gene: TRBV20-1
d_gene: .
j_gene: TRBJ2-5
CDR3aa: SATPRAERAQETQY

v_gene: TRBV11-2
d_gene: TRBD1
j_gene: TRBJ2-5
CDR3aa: ASSQDRGRETQY

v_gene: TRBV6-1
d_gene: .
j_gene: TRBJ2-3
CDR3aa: ASTTHWNRRTDTQY

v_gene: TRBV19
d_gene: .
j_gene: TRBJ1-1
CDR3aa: ASRTSNTEAF

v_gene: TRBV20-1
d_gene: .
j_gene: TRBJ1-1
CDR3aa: SAWGDTEAF

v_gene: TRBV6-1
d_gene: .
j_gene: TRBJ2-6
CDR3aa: ASSERFSGANVLT

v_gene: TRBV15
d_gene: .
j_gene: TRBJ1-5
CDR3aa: ATSRNRNNQPQH

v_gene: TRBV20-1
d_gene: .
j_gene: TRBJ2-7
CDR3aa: SARDTVISYEQY

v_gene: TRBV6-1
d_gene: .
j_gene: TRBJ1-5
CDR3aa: ASSVNRVGQPQH

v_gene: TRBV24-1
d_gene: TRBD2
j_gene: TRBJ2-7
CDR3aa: ATSDPRTSGYEQY

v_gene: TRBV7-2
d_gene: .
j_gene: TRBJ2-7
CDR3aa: ASSRGPTYEQY